The 12 T cell receptor beta chains in this list originate from one sample, sequenced in a study of T-cell memory formation after mild COVID-19. TCRdb re-analysed the 5' RACE reads in MiXCR, keeping a single row per CDR3 protein. In the table there are about 270,000 distinct CDR3 sequences, 16% of which are singletons. The specimen was PBMCs or a T cell subset sorted from them (not recorded which). These TCRs come from a man younger than 30 who had mild COVID-19 (a few samples of this study predate the infection). Cell type and time point are not known.

This clonotype occurred many times. In nucleotides, the CDR3 is TGCAGCGTTGTGCCTAGCGTATATCAAGAGACCCAGTACTTC. Its protein is CSVVPSVYQETQYF. The chain is built from TRBV29-1 and TRBJ2-5; D may be TRBD2 (6 bases). Trimming pared 4 bases from V and 2 bases from J, leaving 14 bases between. In germline, CDR1 is SQVTM, CDR2 ANQGSEA. The CDR3 is 14 amino acids.

This clonotype was picked up many times. The chain is built from TRBV12-3 or TRBV12-4 and TRBJ2-3; tentatively, D is TRBD1 (6 bases). Trimming cost V 2 bases and J 5 bases, with 11 bases left between them. The CDR3 is 14 amino acids. CDR3: CASSLWGLGDTQYF. The CDR3 region has the DNA TGTGCCAGCAGTTTATGGGGGCTCGGAGATACGCAGTATTTT.

This rearrangement joins TRBV5-1 to TRBJ2-7; a weak D match, TRBD1 (6 bases). Trimming cost V 1 base and J 0 bases, with 11 bases left between them. The CDR3 loop spans 15 amino acids. Germline CDR1 is SGHRS and CDR2 is YFSETQ. The CDR3 DNA sequence: TGCGCCAGCAGCTTGCCAGGGGCCAGCTCCTACGAGCAGTACTTC. It codes for CASSLPGASSYEQYF.

This clonotype was counted only a few times. The chain employs TRBV11-2 and TRBJ2-3, with 8 positions matching TRBD2. CDR1 is SGHAT, CDR2 FQNNGV, per germline. V lost 6 bases and J lost 2; bases outside the gene matches: 7. The length of the CDR3 is 15 residues. The CDR3 nucleotides read TGTGCCAGCAGTCTCCAACTAGCGGTCACAGATACGCAGTATTTT. The encoded protein is CASSLQLAVTDTQYF. The whole variable domain, filled in from reference TRBV11-2 and TRBJ2-3, reads EAGVAQSPRYKIIEKRQSVAFWCNPISGHATLYWYQQILGQGPKLLIQFQNNGVVDDSQLPKDRFSAERLKGVDSTLKIQPAKLEDSAVYLCASSLQLAVTDTQYFGPGTRLTVL.

V gene TRBV4-1 combines with J gene TRBJ2-3, with 8 bases identical to TRBD2. The CDR3 length is 17 residues. Trimming cost V 1 base and J 1 base; bases outside gene matches: 7. Germline assignment: CDR1 MGHRA and CDR2 YSYEKL. The chain's CDR3 is CASSQGHRAGGTDTQYF. The CDR3 bases are TGCGCCAGCAGCCAAGGGCATCGAGCGGGGGGCACAGATACGCAGTATTTT.

The chain has TRBV12-3 or TRBV12-4 and TRBJ2-7; a weak D match, TRBD2 (5 bases). V lost 3 bases, J lost 10 bases, and 13 bases lay in between. The CDR3 extends over 12 amino acids. CDR3 sequence reads: CASSFGRALQYF. The DNA for the CDR3 is TGTGCCAGCAGTTTCGGGCGGGCCCTACAGTACTTC.

This clonotype was detected a few times. This rearrangement joins TRBV7-2 to TRBJ2-5; 8 nucleotides align to TRBD1. V was clipped by 5 bases and J by 6 bases; unmatched bases: 8. The CDR3 totals 14 residues. Germline assignment: CDR1 SGHTA and CDR2 FQGNSA. The CDR3 bases are TGTGCCAGCAGCCCCCGGACAGGGACACAGACCCAGTACTTC. Protein: CASSPRTGTQTQYF.

The V call is TRBV12-3 or TRBV12-4, the J call TRBJ2-1; D might be TRBD2 (6 bases). V was clipped by 5 bases and J by 10 bases, with 18 bases between them. CDR3 length: 14 residues. The CDR3 spells CASSLQGLPEEQFF. CDR3 sequence (DNA): TGTGCCAGCAGTCTCCAGGGACTTCCGGAGGAGCAGTTCTTC.

The rearrangement joins TRBV7-3 to TRBJ2-2; 8 bases are shared with TRBD1. This CDR3 contains 16 residues. CDR1 and CDR2 (germline): SGHTA, FQGTGA. Trimming cost V 2 bases and J 3 bases; bases outside gene matches: 5. In nucleotides, the CDR3 is TGTGCCAGCAGCTTACGGCAGGGGGCTGACACCGGGGAGCTGTTTTTT. Its translation is CASSLRQGADTGELFF.

This clonotype has only a few counts. The chain links TRBV9 to TRBJ2-5, with D perhaps matching TRBD2 (7 bases). Germline CDR1 and CDR2: SGDLS and YYNGEE. Trimming removed 2 bases from V and 2 bases from J, with 13 bases in between. There are 15 residues in the CDR3. The CDR3 spells CASSVGGGLQETQYF. The CDR3 DNA is TGTGCCAGCAGCGTGGGGGGGGGCCTACAAGAGACCCAGTACTTC.

This clonotype occurred many times. J is TRBJ1-1 and V is TRBV7-2; D perhaps matches TRBD1 (6 bases). The CDR3 runs to 14 residues. Germline CDR1 is SGHTA and CDR2 is FQGNSA. Trimming took 3 bases from V and 4 from J, leaving 12 bases between them. The CDR3 reads CASSFGTPVTEAFF. The CDR3 DNA reads TGTGCCAGCAGCTTTGGGACACCGGTCACTGAAGCTTTCTTT.

This clonotype was seen more than once but under ten times. This chain connects TRBV7-9 to TRBJ1-2; 7 bases match TRBD1. J gave up 7 bases and V 6 bases, and 8 bases lay outside the gene matches. Per the germline V gene, CDR1 is SEHNR and CDR2 is FQNEAQ (reference sequence). There are 13 residues in the CDR3. The CDR3 bases are TGTGCCAGCAGTCGACAGGGTGAGAGTGGCTACACCTTC. Amino acids: CASSRQGESGYTF.